This T cell receptor beta chain is drawn from a study of cytomegalovirus exposure and HLA in healthy donors. About the research overall: Around four fifths of 398 genotyped donors fell in the Caucasian-associated ancestry cluster.

With respect to this clone: No antigen is known for it.

Study conclusions and caveats: The productive fraction for most TCR beta V segments was about 87% or about 30% in an earlier analysis.

It was with 60 Vbeta and 13 Jbeta primers that the PCR ran. Sequencing was performed with immunoSEQ multiplex PCR; in TCRdb, only in-frame clones are kept and a portion is missing. The table records more than 140,000 clones, 70% to 80% of them present only once. This CDR3 contains 19 residues. From germline, CDR1 is KGHSH and CDR2 LQKENI. Deletions cut 1 base from V and 6 bases from J, with 27 bases between. Nominal health characterized the donors when sampled, though unrecorded immune exposures were likely. The sequencing input was PBMCs. This receptor was taken from a female donor in good health and CMV-seronegative. This chain links TRBV18 with TRBJ1-1, with D possibly matching TRBD1 (6 bases). CDR3 nucleotides: TGTGCCAGCTCACCACTTGGGGGCCCACCGCGGTCGCAATATTCTGAAGCTTTCTTT. Translating it yields CASSPLGGPPRSQYSEAFF. Combining the CDR3 with reference TRBV18 and TRBJ1-1 gives the whole variable domain NAGVMQNPRHLVRRRGQEARLRCSPMKGHSHVYWYRQLPEEGLKFMVYLQKENIIDESGMPKERFSAEFPKEGPSILRIQQVVRGDSAAYFCASSPLGGPPRSQYSEAFFGQGTRLTVV.